These 26 T cell receptor beta chains were sequenced from one sample in a study of blood T cell repertoires in COVID-19. Produced via immunoSEQ multiplex PCR; TCRdb's table is partial and in-frame only. This table holds approximately 210,000 clones, around 86% found once. The sequenced sample consisted of PBMCs or T cells enriched from blood (not recorded which). These TCRs come from a man aged 25 to 40 in a cohort exposed to, infected with or recovered from COVID-19 (not recorded which).

The chain links TRBV20-1 to TRBJ2-1; TRBD1 matches at 7 bases. The J segment lost 7 bases and the V segment lost 4 bases, leaving 1 base of the junction unmatched. This CDR3 spans 11 amino acids. Germline CDR1 is DFQATT and CDR2 is SNEGSKA (reference sequence). The DNA of the CDR3 is TGCAGTGCTACAGGGGGAAATGAGCAGTTCTTC. Its protein product is CSATGGNEQFF.

The chain is built from TRBV7-8 and TRBJ2-3; the D gene is possibly TRBD2 (6 bases). Trimming took off 4 bases at V and 1 base at J, with 18 bases between the two ends. The CDR3 runs 17 residues. The germline V gene has CDR1 SGHVS and CDR2 FQNEAQ. The CDR3 sequence is CASSSRATLAGTDTQYF. CDR3 DNA sequence: TGTGCCAGCAGCTCCAGAGCAACCTTAGCGGGCACAGATACGCAGTATTTT.

This clone was recorded once. This chain connects TRBV10-3 to TRBJ2-5, with 8 nucleotides matching TRBD1. The germline CDR1 and CDR2 sequences are ENHRY and SYGVKD. Trimming removed 5 bases from V and 1 base from J; junction bases left unmatched: 6. The CDR3 totals 15 residues. CDR3 bases: TGTGCCATCAGTCTCGGACAGGGAAGCCAAGAGACCCAGTACTTC. It encodes CAISLGQGSQETQYF.

The rearrangement joins TRBV18 to TRBJ2-2; no clear D gene. Germline V lookup: CDR1 KGHSH, CDR2 LQKENI. With 0 bases removed from V and 1 base from J, the gap between germline ends came to 6 bases. The CDR3 runs 15 residues. The CDR3 DNA sequence: TGTGCCAGCTCACCACCGGGCTTGAACACCGGGGAGCTGTTTTTT. It encodes CASSPPGLNTGELFF.

The chain couples TRBV9 to TRBJ1-2; D may be TRBD1 (6 bases). The CDR3 has 14 amino acids. V dropped 3 bases and J dropped 0 bases, with 9 bases sitting between them. Germline assignment: CDR1 SGDLS and CDR2 YYNGEE. The CDR3 sequence: CASSEGTPNYGYTF. The CDR3 DNA follows: TGTGCCAGCAGCGAAGGGACACCTAACTATGGCTACACCTTC.

The rearrangement uses TRBV9 and TRBJ1-6; 9 bases are a match to TRBD1. The trim removed 1 base at V and 7 bases at J, leaving 3 bases unmatched. Per germline, CDR1 SGDLS and CDR2 YYNGEE. This CDR3 region has 15 residues. In DNA form, the CDR3 reads TGTGCCAGCAGCGTATACGGGACAGGGAATTCACCCCTCCACTTT. Protein product: CASSVYGTGNSPLHF.

The rearrangement links TRBV27 to TRBJ2-1; D is perhaps TRBD2 (6 bases). Germline CDR1 and CDR2: MNHEY and SMNVEV (reference sequence). The CDR3 has 13 amino acids. V was cut by 3 bases and J by 15 bases, with 18 bases left in between. The CDR3 region is CASSFPGMRDPFF. DNA for the CDR3: TGTGCCAGCAGTTTCCCCGGAATGCGGGACCCGTTCTTC.

The chain couples TRBV5-1 to TRBJ2-7; 7 positions agree with TRBD1. V was pared by 2 bases and J by 2 bases, with 7 bases of the junction left unmatched. Germline V gene data show CDR1 as SGHRS and CDR2 as YFSETQ. The CDR3 is 15 amino acids. CDR3 sequence reads: CASSFSTGNTYEQYF. DNA for the CDR3: TGCGCCAGCAGCTTCTCGACAGGGAACACCTACGAGCAGTACTTC.

This clone came up a few times. This sequence joins TRBV10-1 and TRBJ2-3; D is ambiguous. The CDR3 spans 14 residues. Germline CDR1 is WNHNN and CDR2 is SYGVQD (reference sequence). Between the trimmed V and J ends, which lost 1 base and 2 bases, there was a span of 7 bases. The CDR3, as DNA: TGCGCCAGCAGTGAGTTGAGTTTCACAGATACGCAGTATTTT. Translating it yields CASSELSFTDTQYF.

The V and J genes are TRBV7-9 and TRBJ1-3, with no clear D. CDR1 is SEHNR and CDR2 is FQNEAQ in the germline V gene (reference sequence). The V end was cut by 10 bases, the J end by 2 bases, with 9 bases between. This CDR3 has 12 amino acids. The CDR3 DNA is TGTGCCACCTCCGGGGCTGGAAACACCATATATTTT. The encoded protein is CATSGAGNTIYF.

The gene calls are TRBV2 and TRBJ2-7, with 8 bases identical to TRBD1. The trim removed 6 bases at V and 1 base at J, leaving 5 bases unmatched. The CDR3 is 14 amino acids. Germline V gene data show CDR1 as SNHLY and CDR2 as FYNNEI. The CDR3: CASRGTGGSYEQYF. Written as DNA, the CDR3 is TGTGCCAGCAGGGGAACAGGGGGATCCTACGAGCAGTACTTC.

This clone was counted once. The chain recombines TRBV7-9 with TRBJ2-1; 8 bases align to TRBD2. The V gene's germline CDR1 is SEHNR and CDR2 FQNEAQ (reference sequence). The CDR3 is made up of 16 amino acids. V was pared by 5 bases and J by 4 bases, with 10 bases of the junction left unmatched. The CDR3 spells CASSPPGAGVYNEQFF. The CDR3 region has the DNA TGTGCCAGCAGCCCCCCGGGAGCGGGAGTATACAATGAGCAGTTCTTC.

V and J are TRBV29-1 and TRBJ1-1; the D gene is possibly TRBD1 (5 bases). From germline, CDR1 is SQVTM and CDR2 ANQGSEA. The V and J ends lost 6 bases and 10 bases respectively, with 18 bases between them. This CDR3 has 12 amino acids. CDR3 nucleotides: TGCAGCGTCCCACCGGGCAGCGGGACAGCTTTCTTT. Translated: CSVPPGSGTAFF.

The gene calls are TRBV29-1 and TRBJ1-1; tentative D call: TRBD1 (5 bases). With 7 bases removed from V and 4 bases from J, the gap between germline ends came to 16 bases. The CDR3 runs 13 residues. CDR1 and CDR2 from the germline V gene are SQVTM and ANQGSEA. The CDR3 DNA follows: TGCAGCGCCCCAAAGCAGGGAGGCACTGAAGCTTTCTTT. Translated, it gives CSAPKQGGTEAFF.

The chain employs TRBV6-5 and TRBJ2-7, with TRBD1 matching over 9 bases. Germline V gene sequence: CDR1 MNHEY, CDR2 SVGAGI. The trim removed 6 bases at V and 5 bases at J, leaving 8 bases unmatched. The CDR3 length is 14 residues. The chain's CDR3 is CASRSGQGRDEQYF. CDR3 in DNA: TGTGCCAGCAGGAGCGGACAGGGGAGGGACGAGCAGTACTTC.

The chain uses TRBV3-1 (or the pseudogene TRBV3-2) and TRBJ2-1; TRBD2 matches at 13 bases. Losses at the gene ends were 4 bases for V and 2 bases for J; bases not matched to a gene: 2. CDR1 is LGHDT and CDR2 is YNNKEL in the germline V gene (reference sequence). This CDR3 contains 16 residues. The CDR3 bases are TGTGCCAGCAGCCTCGGACTAGCGGGAGCCTACAATGAGCAGTTCTTC. It encodes CASSLGLAGAYNEQFF.

The DNA for the CDR3 is TGTGCCAGCCGGGACACTGAAGCTTTCTTT. Translation gives CASRDTEAFF. This chain links TRBV28 with TRBJ1-1; no clear D gene. This CDR3 is built from 10 residues. The germline V gene encodes CDR1 MDHEN and CDR2 SYDVKM. V gave up 8 bases and J gave up 3 bases, with 4 bases separating them.

This clone occurred a few times. This chain connects TRBV27 to TRBJ1-2; D remains ambiguous. The germline V and J ends were trimmed by 5 bases and 4 bases, with 20 bases remaining between them. This CDR3 has 16 amino acids. Germline V gene lookup returns CDR1 MNHEY and CDR2 SMNVEV (reference sequence). CDR3 sequence reads: CASSPLEAGISYGYTF. The DNA for the CDR3 is TGTGCCAGCAGTCCTCTTGAGGCGGGGATCAGCTATGGCTACACCTTC.

The V and J genes are TRBV7-6 and TRBJ2-7, with 14 nucleotides matching TRBD2. The CDR3 length is 18 residues. After removal of 5 bases from V and 2 bases from J, the junction contained 11 bases not matched to a gene. The germline gives CDR1 SGHVS, CDR2 FNYEAQ. This chain's CDR3 is CASSLAGLAGDGAYEQYF. The CDR3 DNA sequence: TGTGCCAGCAGCCTCGCGGGACTAGCGGGAGACGGGGCCTACGAGCAGTACTTC.

The chain joins TRBV2 to TRBJ1-3, with no clear D. CDR1 SNHLY and CDR2 FYNNEI come from the germline V gene. The CDR3 loop spans 14 amino acids. Trimming cost V 8 bases and J 8 bases, with 19 bases left between them. The CDR3 region has the DNA TGTGCCAGCCGTGGACTGACCAGCCCGGACACCATATATTTT. Its translation: CASRGLTSPDTIYF.

CDR3 amino acids: CASTTREMNTEAFF. The CDR3 region has the DNA TGTGCCAGTACTACTCGGGAGATGAACACTGAAGCTTTCTTT. The chain combines TRBV19 with TRBJ1-1; unclear D gene. CDR3 size: 14 residues. The V and J ends lost 7 bases and 0 bases respectively, with 12 bases between them. In germline, CDR1 is LNHDA, CDR2 SQIVND (reference sequence).

The chain links TRBV6-2 or TRBV6-3 to TRBJ2-1; D perhaps matches TRBD1 (6 bases). Trimming took off 5 bases at V and 2 bases at J, with 16 bases between the two ends. The CDR3 covers 16 residues. The V gene's germline CDR1 is MNHEY and CDR2 SVGEGT. The CDR3 sequence is CASSIHDRPPYNEQFF. The CDR3 DNA reads as TGTGCCAGCAGTATCCACGACAGGCCGCCCTACAATGAGCAGTTCTTC.

This rearrangement joins TRBV4-1 to TRBJ2-7; D call uncertain. Germline-derived CDR1 and CDR2 are MGHRA and YSYEKL. V lost 1 base, J lost 2 bases, and 6 bases lay in between. The CDR3 extends over 13 amino acids. CDR3 sequence: CASSQATTYEQYF. The CDR3 DNA reads as TGCGCCAGCAGCCAAGCTACGACCTACGAGCAGTACTTC.

The V call is TRBV28, the J call TRBJ2-3; possibly TRBD2 for D (7 bases). V lost 4 bases to trimming and J lost 0 bases, with 23 bases between them. CDR1 MDHEN and CDR2 SYDVKM come from the germline V gene. CDR3 size: 19 residues. The CDR3 loop reads CASSYGRGLRFSSTDTQYF. CDR3 in DNA: TGTGCCAGCAGTTACGGGCGGGGGCTTCGATTCTCTAGCACAGATACGCAGTATTTT.

V is TRBV10-2 and J is TRBJ2-5; 10 bases are shared with TRBD1. Unmatched junction bases numbered 14, after V lost 2 bases and J lost 14 bases. CDR3 size: 15 residues. Looked up from germline, CDR1 is WSHSY and CDR2 is SAAADI. CDR3 in amino acids: CASSEVTGGRVAFYF. The CDR3, as DNA: TGCGCCAGCAGTGAGGTGACAGGGGGCAGGGTGGCCTTCTACTTC.

The V call is TRBV2, the J call TRBJ2-7; 11 bases are a match to TRBD2. This CDR3 comprises 15 residues. The V gene's germline CDR1 is SNHLY and CDR2 FYNNEI. The trim removed 3 bases at V and 4 bases at J, leaving 5 bases unmatched. The chain's CDR3 is CASSERLAGTYEQYF. CDR3 coding DNA: TGTGCCAGCAGTGAGCGACTAGCGGGAACATACGAGCAGTACTTC.